A selection of T cell receptor beta chains follows, all from one sample in a study of graft-versus-host responses after intestinal transplantation. Their antigens are not known. Only in-frame clones appear in the TCRdb table, and some are missing; sequencing was by immunoSEQ multiplex PCR. The table lists some 120,000 clones, 90% of them singletons. Material: unstimulated CD4+ T cells sorted from spleen or lymph node cells, obtained before intestinal transplant. The receptors were gathered from a human donor who received an intestinal transplant. Both conserved end residues are part of each CDR3. D genes are given only for firm matches. Size values are once, few and many counts, or a class for expanded clones, and some rows have none.

-	TRBV7-9	-	TRBJ1-1	CASSLATGNTEAFF	TGTGCCAGCAGCTTAGCTACAGGGAACACTGAAGCTTTCTTT
once	TRBV10-1	TRBD2	TRBJ2-7	CASSAGLATEQYF	TGCGCCAGCAGTGCGGGACTAGCAACCGAGCAGTACTTC
-	TRBV7-2	-	TRBJ1-5	CASSLGSTGQPQHF	TGTGCCAGCAGCTTAGGTTCGACGGGACAGCCCCAGCATTTT
-	TRBV5-1	-	TRBJ2-2	CASSGGAGMAANTGELFF	TGCGCCAGCAGCGGGGGCGCCGGGATGGCTGCGAACACCGGGGAGCTGTTTTTT
-	TRBV25-1	-	TRBJ2-1	CASSGEPAVNEQFF	TGTGCCAGCAGTGGGGAGCCGGCGGTCAATGAGCAGTTCTTC
-	TRBV4-1	-	TRBJ2-7	CASIAGTYEQYF	TGCGCCAGCATTGCAGGGACCTACGAGCAGTACTTC
-	TRBV5-1	TRBD1	TRBJ2-2	CASSLGGPTGELFF	TGCGCCAGCAGCTTAGGGGGCCCTACCGGGGAGCTGTTTTTT
-	TRBV7-2	-	TRBJ1-6	CASSFAEGSLSLNSPLHF	TGTGCCAGCAGCTTCGCTGAGGGATCCCTCAGCTTAAATTCACCCCTCCACTTT
-	TRBV10-2	-	TRBJ1-2	CASSPKDRRYGYTF	TGCGCCAGCAGCCCCAAGGACAGACGCTATGGCTACACCTTC
-	TRBV6-5	TRBD1	TRBJ1-1	CASRRTGGTEAFF	TGTGCCAGCAGACGGACAGGGGGCACTGAAGCTTTCTTT
-	TRBV9	-	TRBJ2-2	CASSVGPFRQDTGELFF	TGTGCCAGCAGCGTAGGACCCTTTCGACAGGATACCGGGGAGCTGTTTTTT
few	TRBV5-1	-	TRBJ1-3	CASSAGFGGNTIYF	TGCGCCAGCAGCGCAGGGTTCGGCGGAAACACCATATATTTT
-	TRBV5-1	TRBD1	TRBJ1-4	CASSPGTGGEKLFF	TGCGCCAGCAGCCCCGGGACAGGTGGCGAAAAACTGTTTTTT
few	TRBV5-1	-	TRBJ1-3	CASSVDSLRNTIYF	TGCGCCAGCAGCGTTGACAGCCTCAGAAACACCATATATTTT
-	TRBV6-5	-	TRBJ1-2	CASIIYGYTF	TGTGCCAGCATTATCTATGGCTACACCTTC
-	TRBV9	-	TRBJ2-3	CASSVGFGGRSDTQYF	TGTGCCAGCAGCGTGGGTTTCGGGGGGCGTTCAGATACGCAGTATTTT
-	TRBV27	TRBD1	TRBJ1-2	CASSPYGQGGYGYTF	TGTGCCAGCAGTCCCTACGGACAGGGGGGGTATGGCTACACCTTC
-	TRBV5-4	TRBD2	TRBJ2-5	CASSPGTSGSKKETQYF	TGTGCCAGCAGTCCCGGGACTAGCGGGAGCAAAAAGGAGACCCAGTACTTC
-	TRBV19	-	TRBJ2-2	CASSHYLARAGELFF	TGTGCCAGTAGTCACTACCTGGCTCGGGCCGGGGAGCTGTTTTTT
-	TRBV15	TRBD2	TRBJ2-1	CATSRDRGSGVEKEFF	TGTGCCACCAGCAGAGATCGGGGGAGCGGGGTGGAGAAGGAGTTCTTC
few	TRBV6-1	TRBD2	TRBJ2-7	CASSASGLLEEQYF	TGTGCCAGCTCGGCTAGCGGGCTGCTAGAGGAGCAGTACTTC
-	TRBV2	-	TRBJ2-1	CASRQAWIPKQFF	TGTGCCAGCAGGCAGGCCTGGATCCCAAAGCAGTTCTTC
-	TRBV6-5	-	TRBJ1-2	CASSGARRGFGYTF	TGTGCCAGCAGCGGAGCCCGTAGGGGGTTTGGCTACACCTTC
-	TRBV28	-	TRBJ2-1	CASSHDMSSYNEQFF	TGTGCCAGCAGCCATGACATGAGCTCCTACAATGAGCAGTTCTTC
few	TRBV5-4	-	TRBJ2-5	CASSLRQTGETQYF	TGTGCCAGCAGCTTGCGGCAGACGGGGGAGACCCAGTACTTC
-	TRBV6-1	-	TRBJ1-3	CASSEARASGNTIYF	TGTGCCAGCAGTGAAGCGCGGGCATCTGGAAACACCATATATTTT
-	TRBV12-5	-	TRBJ2-5	CASGLAGLKKETQYF	TGTGCTAGTGGTTTGGCCGGACTCAAGAAAGAGACCCAGTACTTC
-	TRBV5-1	-	TRBJ2-3	CASSENAGADTQYF	TGCGCCAGCAGCGAAAACGCAGGGGCAGATACGCAGTATTTT
-	TRBV2	-	TRBJ1-5	CASRGTGVQPQHF	TGTGCCAGCCGCGGGACGGGGGTTCAGCCCCAGCATTTT